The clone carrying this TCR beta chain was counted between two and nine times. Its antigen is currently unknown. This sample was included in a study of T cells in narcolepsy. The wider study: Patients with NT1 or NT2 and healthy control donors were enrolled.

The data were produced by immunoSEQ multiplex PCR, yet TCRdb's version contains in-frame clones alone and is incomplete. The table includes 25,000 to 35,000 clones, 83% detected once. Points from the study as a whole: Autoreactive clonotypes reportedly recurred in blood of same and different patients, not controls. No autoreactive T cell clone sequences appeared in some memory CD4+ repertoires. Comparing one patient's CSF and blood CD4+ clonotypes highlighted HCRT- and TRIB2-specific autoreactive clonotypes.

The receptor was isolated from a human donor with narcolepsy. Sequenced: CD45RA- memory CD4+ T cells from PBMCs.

Written as DNA, the CDR3 is TGTGCCAGCTCACCGGCGGGCGAGCAGTACTTC. The encoded protein is CASSPAGEQYF. The gene calls are TRBV18 and TRBJ2-7; maybe TRBD2 (5 bases). Germline loops: CDR1 KGHSH, CDR2 LQKENI. The V end lost 3 bases, the J end lost 6 bases, and 6 bases lay between the germline ends. CDR3 length: 11 amino acids.